This T cell receptor (beta chain) was identified in a study of technical replicates of blood from several donors. TCRdb keeps only in-frame clones here, not all; method: immunoSEQ multiplex PCR. This sample has about 70,000 clones; around nine tenths occur once, and the top ten carry approximately 0.38%. Trimming cost V 7 bases and J 0 bases; bases outside gene matches: 18. The CDR3 totals 19 residues. The sequence came from a human donor in good health. The chain is built from TRBV6-7 and TRBJ2-1; 7 nucleotides align to TRBD2. Being an ORF, TRBV6-7 has a function that is uncertain. Sequenced: T cells isolated from PBMCs. CDR3 sequence (DNA): TGTGCCAGCATCCACGGTGGGCGGGGGACTAAAAACTCCTACAATGAGCAGTTCTTC. It is translated as CASIHGGRGTKNSYNEQFF.